This record covers a single T cell receptor beta chain. Its antigen specificity is not known. CDR1 and CDR2 are read off the germline V gene as SGHAT and FQNNGV. The CDR3 has 19 amino acids, counting the end cysteine and phenylalanine. No DNA is listed. Library preparation used bulk RNA-seq. The TruSeq Stranded RNA sample prep kit was used to generate libraries of poly-A-enriched mRNA from an input of 0.8 to 1 ug total RNA. Every sample was sequenced in triplicate, with paired-end sequencing run on a HiSeq 2500. Each mate in the RNA-seq data had a read length of 125 nucleotides. Under the source paper's analysis protocol: Reads were trimmed and aligned to hg38 using STAR v2.7, and quality control was performed with FASTQC, RSeQC and multiqc. Salmon 0.14.1 was used to quantify gene expression levels as transcripts per million (TPM). Principal component analysis suggested that transcriptomic profiles were not driven by trial, library batch, sequencing batch, treatment regimen or sex. Each CDR3 protein sequence appears as one entry after TCRdb reprocessed the reads, and no DNA is included. In this record, the V and J calls reflect TCRdb's handling and not the investigators' own analysis. The table for this sample lists some 150 distinct CDR3 sequences; around 94% of them were counted only once. Of the sample, less than 20% is held by the ten largest clones.

What the time point label conveys for this sample: major or complete molecular response after front-line TKI therapy. Under 20 CML patients made up the patient cohort, and matched post-remission samples were obtained for some of these patients. This sample was taken from a study of alternative splicing in chronic myeloid leukemia remission (dated by TCRdb to the early 2020s). Background for the entire study: Remission specimens from the trials were collected at major or complete molecular response, at 12 or 24 months of TKI therapy. RNA sequencing was used to profile peripheral blood taken from chronic-phase CML patients both at diagnosis and at remission, and those profiles were then compared against healthy donors. The RESIST (imatinib), ENESTxtnd (nilotinib) and PINNACLE (nilotinib plus pegylated interferon) trials supplied fewer than 10 diagnostic specimens along with matched remission specimens. Median ages of nearly 55 years at diagnosis, 56 to 65 at remission and 30 to 45 for healthy controls were recorded. For the trials, the diagnostic specimens consisted of total leukocytes from peripheral blood that had been collected in EDTA. The French Persistem study supplied nine CML samples, of which seven were diagnostic and two were matched remission samples. Female/male counts of 11/5 were recorded for diagnosis samples, 8/3 for remission samples and 2/4 for controls. Total RNA was extracted with Trizol from peripheral blood mononuclear cells of diagnosis, remission and control samples.

The investigation overall reported the following: Blood cell composition varied strongly between timepoints, moving from enrichment of myeloid progenitors at diagnosis to enrichment of mature lymphoid cells at remission. At remission, blood cell composition was reshaped to resemble that of the lymphoid cell-enriched normal controls.

The chain was built from TRBV11-2 and TRBJ2-3; the TCRdb D gene call, TRBD2, has no DNA to confirm it. The receptor comes from an adult with chronic myeloid leukemia. The specimen comprised PBMCs or total blood leukocytes (not recorded which), sampled during remission. The encoded CDR3 is CASSLSPWSSGPSTDTQYF.